This T cell receptor (beta chain) derives from a study of radiotherapy plus CTLA-4 blockade in lung cancer. Across the study: For less than 20% of patients, objective responses occurred, and about 30% had disease control. Regarding the study as a whole: Radiotherapy plus ipilimumab was followed by expansion in blood of tumor-derived TCR clones. It was early blood T cell clone dynamics, with interferon-beta, that reportedly best predicted response.

Assay: immunoSEQ multiplex PCR; the TCRdb copy retains only in-frame clones and omits some. Among about 27,000 clones listed, roughly 73% were seen once. CDR1 is LNHDA and CDR2 is SQIVND in the germline V gene (reference sequence). This CDR3 is built from 14 residues. Trimming took off 10 bases at V and 0 bases at J, with 14 bases between the two ends. This clone has a handful of counts. Its matching antigen is unknown. CTLA-4 blockade using ipilimumab, together with focal radiation, was received by patients with chemo-refractory metastatic non-small-cell lung cancer. The sample here was peripheral blood, taken from a patient treated with radiotherapy plus ipilimumab. This receptor was obtained from a human donor with non-small cell lung cancer who had stable disease on radiotherapy plus ipilimumab. The rearrangement joins TRBV19 to TRBJ2-3, with TRBD1 as a possible D gene (5 bases). The CDR3 spells CATSDTGSTDTQYF. CDR3 in DNA: TGTGCCACCTCGGACACCGGTAGCACAGATACGCAGTATTTT.